This TCR beta chain was sequenced in a study of regulatory T cells in long-lasting Graves disease. Time point specified: persistent/refractory GD, antithyroid drugs over 5 years with positive TRAb. The authors made the TCR library using RNA they extracted from PBMCs. Per germline, CDR1 SEHNR and CDR2 FQNEAQ (reference sequence). The CDR3 covers 16 residues. Trimming removed 6 bases at V and 2 bases at J, with 20 bases between. Investigators prepared the TCR beta libraries by applying iRepertoire HTBI primers and Arm-PCR of CDR3 regions. A single record per CDR3 protein comes from TCRdb applying MiXCR to the multiplex PCR reads. Of around 460,000 distinct CDR3 sequences in the sample, about 20% were seen once.

V usage is TRBV7-9 and J usage is TRBJ2-7; no firm D call. The source material was peripheral blood mononuclear cells (PBMCs), sampled when the disease was refractory, from a patient treated with antithyroid drugs. The sequence was collected from a female donor with Graves disease. As DNA, the CDR3 is TGTGCCAGCAGTTCCCCCCGAGAGAGTGCTACCTACGAGCAGTACTTC. Translated, it gives CASSSPRESATYEQYF.